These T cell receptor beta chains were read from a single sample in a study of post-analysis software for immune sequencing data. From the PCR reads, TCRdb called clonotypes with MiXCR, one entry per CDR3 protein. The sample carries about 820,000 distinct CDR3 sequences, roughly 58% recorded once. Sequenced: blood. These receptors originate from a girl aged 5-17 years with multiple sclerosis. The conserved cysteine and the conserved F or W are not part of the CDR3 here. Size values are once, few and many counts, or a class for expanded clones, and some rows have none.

CDR3 protein: ASSFGTGYSYEQY
V gene: TRBV6-5
J gene: TRBJ2-7
clone size: .

CDR3 protein: ASSLALRVGGEYNEQF
V gene: TRBV5-1
J gene: TRBJ2-1
clone size: .

CDR3 protein: ASSGIRGETQY
V gene: TRBV6-1
J gene: TRBJ2-5
clone size: .

CDR3 protein: ASKEGYNEQF
V gene: TRBV6-5
J gene: TRBJ2-1
clone size: .

CDR3 protein: SVAEAINYGYT
V gene: TRBV29-1
J gene: TRBJ1-2
clone size: .

CDR3 protein: SVRQGFRETQY
V gene: TRBV29-1
J gene: TRBJ2-5
clone size: .

CDR3 protein: ASSPRGTAYGYT
V gene: TRBV12-3/TRBV12-4
J gene: TRBJ1-2
clone size: .

CDR3 protein: ASGYGLATETQY
V gene: TRBV12-5
J gene: TRBJ2-5
clone size: .

CDR3 protein: ASSSWDTEAF
V gene: TRBV27
J gene: TRBJ1-1
clone size: few

CDR3 protein: ASSRDISSYEQY
V gene: TRBV5-1
J gene: TRBJ2-7
clone size: .

CDR3 protein: AISVTGGETQY
V gene: TRBV10-3
J gene: TRBJ2-5
clone size: few

CDR3 protein: SVEAGGLYTGELF
V gene: TRBV29-1
J gene: TRBJ2-2
clone size: .

CDR3 protein: SARDAQRVLDEQF
V gene: TRBV20-1
J gene: TRBJ2-1
clone size: .

CDR3 protein: ASSRGLGETQY
V gene: TRBV27
J gene: TRBJ2-5
clone size: few

CDR3 protein: ASSPNPQRHKSYEQY
V gene: TRBV2
J gene: TRBJ2-7
clone size: .

CDR3 protein: ASSTRTVGGYT
V gene: TRBV6-5
J gene: TRBJ1-2
clone size: .

CDR3 protein: SANVGGYGYT
V gene: TRBV20-1
J gene: TRBJ1-2
clone size: few

CDR3 protein: ASRSVQSPSNYGYT
V gene: TRBV12-3/TRBV12-4
J gene: TRBJ1-2
clone size: .

CDR3 protein: SARVLQGGNEQF
V gene: TRBV20-1
J gene: TRBJ2-1
clone size: .

CDR3 protein: ASSPPGTNSGANVLT
V gene: TRBV18
J gene: TRBJ2-6
clone size: .

CDR3 protein: ASSLQQGSETQY
V gene: TRBV7-2
J gene: TRBJ2-5
clone size: .

CDR3 protein: ASSFGNYNEQF
V gene: TRBV7-2
J gene: TRBJ2-1
clone size: .

CDR3 protein: ASSLDRGAEQY
V gene: TRBV27
J gene: .
clone size: .

CDR3 protein: ASSSTGSNSGANVLT
V gene: TRBV7-3
J gene: TRBJ2-6
clone size: few

CDR3 protein: ASSVEIRPTPSGEQF
V gene: TRBV9
J gene: TRBJ2-1
clone size: .

CDR3 protein: SVPRNSYNEQF
V gene: TRBV29-1
J gene: TRBJ2-1
clone size: few

CDR3 protein: ASRLPAGTQY
V gene: TRBV6-6
J gene: TRBJ2-5
clone size: few

CDR3 protein: SARGTDSYEQY
V gene: TRBV20-1
J gene: TRBJ2-7
clone size: few

CDR3 protein: ASSDPSGLVDEQF
V gene: TRBV9
J gene: TRBJ2-1
clone size: .

CDR3 protein: ASIQGTVSYEQY
V gene: TRBV5-6
J gene: TRBJ2-7
clone size: few

CDR3 protein: ASSGDGFNEQY
V gene: TRBV12-3/TRBV12-4
J gene: TRBJ2-5
clone size: .

CDR3 protein: ASRRGPGQGIPNEKLF
V gene: TRBV19
J gene: TRBJ1-4
clone size: .

CDR3 protein: ASRSTTNEKLF
V gene: TRBV5-1
J gene: TRBJ1-4
clone size: .

CDR3 protein: ASSLGDWEQF
V gene: TRBV11-1
J gene: TRBJ2-1
clone size: .